This entry features one T cell receptor (beta chain) sequence. The data stem from a study of blood T cell repertoires in COVID-19. Repertoires were generated with immunoSEQ multiplex PCR, while TCRdb's copy carries only in-frame clones and drops some. This sample yields about 180,000 clones, of which about 80% are seen a single time; 6.5% belongs to the top ten. CDR1 and CDR2 from the germline V gene are SGHRS and YFSETQ. Unmatched junction bases numbered 12, after V lost 0 bases and J lost 4 bases. The CDR3 covers 18 residues. J is TRBJ2-2 and V is TRBV5-1, with 7 bases aligning to TRBD2. This clonotype originated in a man aged 65-85 years with active or convalescent COVID-19. Source material: peripheral blood. CDR3 loop: CASSLAPQGGGGTGELFF. DNA for the CDR3: TGCGCCAGCAGCTTGGCCCCCCAAGGCGGGGGAGGCACCGGGGAGCTGTTTTTT.